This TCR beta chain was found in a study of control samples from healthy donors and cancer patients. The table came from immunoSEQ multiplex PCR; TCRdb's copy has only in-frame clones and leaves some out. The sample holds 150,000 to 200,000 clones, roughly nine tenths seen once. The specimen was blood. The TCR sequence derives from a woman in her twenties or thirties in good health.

The CDR3 loop is CSASGLAGVNTGELFF. The DNA for the CDR3 is TGCAGCGCATCGGGACTAGCGGGAGTGAACACCGGGGAGCTGTTTTTT. The V gene is TRBV29-1, the J gene TRBJ2-2; TRBD2 aligns across 14 bases. The CDR3 consists of 16 residues. J was trimmed by 1 base and V by 7 bases; bases with no gene match: 5. Germline V lookup: CDR1 SQVTM, CDR2 ANQGSEA.